These T cell receptor beta chains were read from a single sample in a study of cytomegalovirus exposure and HLA in healthy donors. The table came from immunoSEQ multiplex PCR; TCRdb's copy has only in-frame clones and leaves some out. The sample has over 150,000 clones, roughly 82% seen once; the top ten hold 3%. Material for sequencing was PBMCs. Receptors originate from a woman between 45 and 65 years old in good health and CMV-seropositive. Both conserved end residues are part of each CDR3. The D gene is left open where the match is weak. Clone size is shown for a subset of rows, as once, few, many or a class of expanded clone.

v_gene	d_gene	abundance	j_gene	CDR3nt	CDR3aa
TRBV19	TRBD1	few	TRBJ1-5	TGTGCCAGTAGTACAGGACAGGGGAATCAGCCCCAGCATTTT	CASSTGQGNQPQHF
TRBV27	TRBD2	-	TRBJ2-2	TGTGCCAGCAGTCTGCTCGGTAGCGGGGGACCCGGGGAGCTGTTTTTT	CASSLLGSGGPGELFF
TRBV2	TRBD1	-	TRBJ1-1	TGTGCCAGCAGTGAATCAGGACAGGGGGAAACTGAAGCTTTCTTT	CASSESGQGETEAFF
TRBV9	TRBD2	-	TRBJ2-3	TGTGCCAGCAGCTCTAGCGGGGGGTTCCTCCCGGACACGCAGTATTTT	CASSSSGGFLPDTQYF
TRBV7-8	TRBD2	-	TRBJ2-1	TGTGCCAGCAGCCAGATTGCCACTAGCGATGAGCAGTTCTTC	CASSQIATSDEQFF
TRBV6-5	TRBD1	-	TRBJ1-6	TGTGCCAGCAGGGAGGGGGCGTATTCACCCCTCCACTTT	CASREGAYSPLHF
TRBV7-9	TRBD2	-	TRBJ2-3	TGTGCCAGCAGCTGGACTAGCGGGGGGGCGGATACGCAGTATTTT	CASSWTSGGADTQYF
TRBV15	-	-	TRBJ2-5	TGTGCCACCAGCAGAGATCCTGAGACCCAGTACTTC	CATSRDPETQYF
TRBV7-9	-	-	TRBJ2-7	TGTGCCAGCAGCTTATGGGGGGACGAGCAGTACTTC	CASSLWGDEQYF
TRBV7-9	TRBD2	-	TRBJ2-3	TGTGCCAGCAGCTTAAGCCTCGGGGGGAGCACAGATACGCAGTATTTT	CASSLSLGGSTDTQYF
TRBV5-4	TRBD1	-	TRBJ1-6	TGTGCCAGCAGCTTCGACAGGGGGACTTCACCCCTCCACTTT	CASSFDRGTSPLHF
TRBV5-4	TRBD2	-	TRBJ2-1	TGTGCCAGCAGCCCCGGAGGGAGCGGGGGAGACAATGAGCAGTTCTTC	CASSPGGSGGDNEQFF
TRBV5-1	-	few	TRBJ1-3	TGCGCCAGCAGCCCGGAGGGGCAGTATGGAAACACCATATATTTT	CASSPEGQYGNTIYF
TRBV7-9	-	-	TRBJ1-2	TGTGCCAGCAGCTCACAACAGGGCCGCGATGGCTACACCTTC	CASSSQQGRDGYTF
TRBV6-1	-	-	TRBJ1-2	TGTGCCAGCAGTGAACCTGAGAGAGCTAACTATGGCTACACCTTC	CASSEPERANYGYTF
TRBV6-1	-	-	TRBJ1-1	TGTGCCTCCCAGGGGCAGGGTTACGCTGAAGCTTTCTTT	CASQGQGYAEAFF
TRBV5-4	TRBD2	few	TRBJ2-1	TGTGCCAGCAGCCCGGGACTAGTAAATGAGCAGTTCTTC	CASSPGLVNEQFF
TRBV5-6	TRBD1	-	TRBJ1-6	TGTGCCAGCACACTAGTGGGACAGAAAAATTCACCCCTCCACTTT	CASTLVGQKNSPLHF
TRBV15	-	-	TRBJ2-7	TGTGCCACCAGCAGAAATCGAGGGAACTCCTACGAGCAGTACTTC	CATSRNRGNSYEQYF
TRBV19	-	-	TRBJ1-2	TGTGCCAGTAGTCTGCTGAGAGGACTCAAAAGTGGCTACACCTTC	CASSLLRGLKSGYTF
TRBV19	-	-	TRBJ1-1	TGTGCCTGCAGAGACAGCTTTCGGACTGAAGCTTTCTTT	CACRDSFRTEAFF
TRBV2	TRBD1	-	TRBJ1-2	TGTGCCAGCAGTGAAGAGGGGGCATCGGAGGGCTACACCTTC	CASSEEGASEGYTF
TRBV7-9	-	few	TRBJ2-6	TGTTCCAGCAGCCCAGTAGCGAGCTCTGGGGCCAACGTCCTGACTTTC	CSSSPVASSGANVLTF
TRBV6-5	-	-	TRBJ1-5	TGTGCCAGCAGTTACTCCGGACTGGGAGATCAGCCCCAGCATTTT	CASSYSGLGDQPQHF
TRBV5-1	TRBD1	-	TRBJ1-4	TGCGCCAGCAGCGCAGACGACAGGGGTAATGAAAAACTGTTTTTT	CASSADDRGNEKLFF
TRBV6-1	-	-	TRBJ2-2	TGTGCCAGCAGCCTCGACTATTTAACCGGGGAGCTGTTTTTT	CASSLDYLTGELFF
TRBV9	TRBD2	-	TRBJ2-1	TGTGCCAGCAGCACCCACCTGGGGCGGGGACTAGCGGGGATATCAGACAATGAGCAGTTCTTC	CASSTHLGRGLAGISDNEQFF
TRBV5-1	-	-	TRBJ2-1	TGCGCCAGCAGCCAACTAATAGACAGTAACGGTGAGCAGTTCTTC	CASSQLIDSNGEQFF
TRBV10-1	-	-	TRBJ2-3	TGCGCCAGCAGCTCTGGGGCAGCGGATACGCAGTATTTT	CASSSGAADTQYF
TRBV2	-	-	TRBJ1-2	TGTGCCAGCAGTTTAGGAGGGGTTGGTGGCTACACCTTC	CASSLGGVGGYTF
TRBV2	TRBD1	-	TRBJ2-7	TGTGCCAGCAGTTACACCCGACAGGGATCAGCCTACGAGCAGTACTTC	CASSYTRQGSAYEQYF
TRBV27	TRBD2	once	TRBJ2-1	TGTGCCAGCAGTGAACTAGCGGGGGGGCGTAATGAGCAGTTCTTC	CASSELAGGRNEQFF
TRBV10-3	TRBD2	-	TRBJ2-5	TGTGCCACCTCGGGGGGAAGGGAGACCCAGTACTTC	CATSGGRETQYF
TRBV2	-	-	TRBJ1-6	TGTGCCAGCAGTGGAGTCCTCCGGAGGGATAATTCACCCCTCCACTTT	CASSGVLRRDNSPLHF
TRBV5-1	-	-	TRBJ2-2	TGCGCGAGTCTCCGGGACACCGAAACAGGGGAGCTGTTTTTT	CASLRDTETGELFF
TRBV19	-	-	TRBJ2-1	TGTGCCAGTAGTATAAGACTAGAATACTACAATGAGCAGTTCTTC	CASSIRLEYYNEQFF
TRBV19	TRBD1	few	TRBJ2-1	TGTGCCAGTAGGCCGGGACAGGGGTTCAATGAGCAGTTCTTC	CASRPGQGFNEQFF
TRBV19	-	-	TRBJ2-4	TGTGCCAGTAGTGAAACAGGCCTAGCCAAAAACATTCAGTACTTC	CASSETGLAKNIQYF
TRBV5-1	-	-	TRBJ2-7	TGCGCCAGCAGCTTGGAACGGGGATCCTCCTACGAGCAGTACTTC	CASSLERGSSYEQYF
TRBV6-5	TRBD1	once	TRBJ1-2	TGTGCCAGCAGTCGGGACAGGGTTGGCGGCTACACCTTC	CASSRDRVGGYTF
TRBV9	-	-	TRBJ1-6	TGTGCCAGCAGTGGAGGGCTGGACGGCTCACCCCTCCACTTT	CASSGGLDGSPLHF
TRBV28	-	few	TRBJ1-2	TGTGCCAGCAGTCTAGGGGTTTTTGGCTATGGCTACACCTTC	CASSLGVFGYGYTF
TRBV6-1	-	-	TRBJ2-3	TGTGCCAGCAGCCCACGTTGGGGGGCAGATACGCAGTATTTT	CASSPRWGADTQYF
TRBV6-1	TRBD1	many	TRBJ2-1	TGTGCCAGCAGTGTATCCGGGACAGGGAACTACAATGAGCAGTTCTTC	CASSVSGTGNYNEQFF
TRBV7-2	TRBD2	-	TRBJ2-5	TGTGCCAGCAGCTCCTCCGGGGGGGGTCAAGAGACCCAGTACTTC	CASSSSGGGQETQYF
TRBV9	-	-	TRBJ1-1	TGTGCCAGCAGCGTAGATCCGAGTGGTACCACTGAAGCTTTCTTT	CASSVDPSGTTEAFF
TRBV6-1	-	-	TRBJ1-3	TGTGCCAGCAGTGAAAGGAGGGGCACTGGAAACACCATATATTTT	CASSERRGTGNTIYF
TRBV19	TRBD1	few	TRBJ1-1	TGTGCCACCTTGGGACAGGGGGTTGAGGCTGAAGCTTTCTTT	CATLGQGVEAEAFF
TRBV2	TRBD2	-	TRBJ2-1	TGTGCCAGCAGTCCTTTGCGGGGGAATGAGCAGTTCTTC	CASSPLRGNEQFF
TRBV19	-	few	TRBJ2-5	TGTGCCAGTAGTATAGTCGCCGGTGAGACCCAGTACTTC	CASSIVAGETQYF
TRBV11-2	-	-	TRBJ1-4	TGTGCCAGCAGCTTATCTGGGGGGGGGACTAATGAAAAACTGTTTTTT	CASSLSGGGTNEKLFF
TRBV19	-	-	TRBJ1-3	TGTGCCAGTACCACAACAGGTGCAGCTGGAAACACCATATATTTT	CASTTTGAAGNTIYF
TRBV5-1	-	-	TRBJ2-5	TGCGCCAGCAGTCAAGGGGCGTGGGAGACCCAGTACTTC	CASSQGAWETQYF
TRBV7-9	-	once	TRBJ1-1	TGTGCCAGCAGCACCGGGACATTAGAAGCTTTCTTT	CASSTGTLEAFF